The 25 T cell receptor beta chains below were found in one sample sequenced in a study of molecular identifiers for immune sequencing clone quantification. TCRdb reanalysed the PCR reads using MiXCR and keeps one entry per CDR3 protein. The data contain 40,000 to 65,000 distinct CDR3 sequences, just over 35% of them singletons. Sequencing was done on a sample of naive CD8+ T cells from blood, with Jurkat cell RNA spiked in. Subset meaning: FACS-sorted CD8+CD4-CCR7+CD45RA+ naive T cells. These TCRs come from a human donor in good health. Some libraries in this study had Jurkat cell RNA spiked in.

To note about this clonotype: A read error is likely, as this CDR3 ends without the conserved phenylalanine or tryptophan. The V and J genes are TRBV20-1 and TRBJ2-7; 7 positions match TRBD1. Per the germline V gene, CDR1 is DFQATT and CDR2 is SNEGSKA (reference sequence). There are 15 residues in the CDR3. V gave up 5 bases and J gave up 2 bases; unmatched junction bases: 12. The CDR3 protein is CSADTKGQNPYEQYI. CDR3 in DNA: TGCAGTGCTGACACCAAGGGACAGAATCCCTACGAGCAGTACATC.

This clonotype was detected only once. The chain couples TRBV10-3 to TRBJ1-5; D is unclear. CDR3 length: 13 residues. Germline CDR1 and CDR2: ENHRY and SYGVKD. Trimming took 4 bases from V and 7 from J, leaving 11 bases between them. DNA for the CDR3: TGTGCCATCAGTGGAGCTGGCTACCAGCCCCAGCATTTT. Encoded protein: CAISGAGYQPQHF.

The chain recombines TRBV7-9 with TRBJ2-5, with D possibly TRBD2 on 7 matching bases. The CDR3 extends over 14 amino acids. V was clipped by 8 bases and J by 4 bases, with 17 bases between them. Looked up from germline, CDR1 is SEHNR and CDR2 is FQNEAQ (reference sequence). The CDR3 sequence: CASRGGGPAETQYF. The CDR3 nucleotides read TGTGCCAGCCGAGGGGGAGGGCCGGCAGAGACCCAGTACTTC.

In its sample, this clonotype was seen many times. As DNA, the CDR3 is TGTGCCAGCAGCTACCCGGCTAGCGGGAGAGGAGACCGGGAGACCCAGTACTTC. Translated: CASSYPASGRGDRETQYF. The genes are TRBV7-2 and TRBJ2-5; 10 nucleotides align to TRBD2. After removal of 4 bases from V and 5 bases from J, the junction contained 16 bases not matched to a gene. This CDR3 has 18 amino acids. CDR1 SGHTA and CDR2 FQGNSA come from the germline V gene.

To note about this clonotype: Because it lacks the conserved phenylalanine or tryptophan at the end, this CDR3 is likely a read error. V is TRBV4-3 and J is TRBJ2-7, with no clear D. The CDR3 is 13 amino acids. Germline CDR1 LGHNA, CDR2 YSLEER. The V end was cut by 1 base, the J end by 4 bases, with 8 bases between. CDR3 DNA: TGCGCCAGCAGCCAAGTGAACGGGTACGAGCAGTACATC. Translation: CASSQVNGYEQYI.

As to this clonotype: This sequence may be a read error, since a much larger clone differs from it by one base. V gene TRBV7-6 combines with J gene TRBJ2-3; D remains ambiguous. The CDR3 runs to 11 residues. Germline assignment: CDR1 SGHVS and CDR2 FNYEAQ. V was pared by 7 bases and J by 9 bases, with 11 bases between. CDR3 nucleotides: TGTGCCAGCAAGGATCAAGGGACGCAGTATTTT. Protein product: CASKDQGTQYF.

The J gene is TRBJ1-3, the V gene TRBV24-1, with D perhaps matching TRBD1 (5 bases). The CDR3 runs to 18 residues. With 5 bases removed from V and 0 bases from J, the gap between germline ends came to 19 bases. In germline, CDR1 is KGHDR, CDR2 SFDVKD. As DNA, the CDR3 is TGTGCCACCAGTGCCTCCTCCGGGACCCCCATCTCTGGAAACACCATATATTTT. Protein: CATSASSGTPISGNTIYF.

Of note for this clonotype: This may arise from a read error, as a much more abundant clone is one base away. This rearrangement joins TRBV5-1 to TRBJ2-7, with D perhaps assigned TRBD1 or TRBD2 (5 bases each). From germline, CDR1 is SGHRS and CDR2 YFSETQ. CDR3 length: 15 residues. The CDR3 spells CACSPGAGRSYEQYF. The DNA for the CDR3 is TGCGCCTGCAGCCCCGGGGCAGGACGCTCCTACGAGCAGTACTTC.

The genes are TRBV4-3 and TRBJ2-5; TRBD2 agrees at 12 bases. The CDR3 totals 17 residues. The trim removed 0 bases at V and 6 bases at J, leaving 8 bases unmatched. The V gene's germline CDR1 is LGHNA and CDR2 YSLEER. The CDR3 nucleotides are TGCGCCAGCAGCCAAGAACTAGCGGGAGGCCACCGGAAGACCCAGTACTTC. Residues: CASSQELAGGHRKTQYF.

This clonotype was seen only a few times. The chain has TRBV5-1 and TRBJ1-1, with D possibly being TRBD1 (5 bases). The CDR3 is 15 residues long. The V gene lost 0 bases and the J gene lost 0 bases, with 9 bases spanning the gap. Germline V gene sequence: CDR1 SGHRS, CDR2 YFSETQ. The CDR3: CASSLVGALNTEAFF. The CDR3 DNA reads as TGCGCCAGCAGCTTGGTAGGGGCACTGAACACTGAAGCTTTCTTT.

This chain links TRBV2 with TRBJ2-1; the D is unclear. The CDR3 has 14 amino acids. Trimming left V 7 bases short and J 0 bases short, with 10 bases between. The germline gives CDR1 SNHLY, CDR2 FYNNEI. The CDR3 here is CASTRNYSYNEQFF. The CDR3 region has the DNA TGTGCCAGCACCCGAAACTACTCCTACAATGAGCAGTTCTTC.

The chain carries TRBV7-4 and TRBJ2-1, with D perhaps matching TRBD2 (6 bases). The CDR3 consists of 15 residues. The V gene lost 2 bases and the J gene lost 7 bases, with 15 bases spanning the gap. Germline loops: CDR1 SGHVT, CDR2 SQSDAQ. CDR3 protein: CASSLRIGSRNEQFF. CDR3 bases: TGTGCCAGCAGCTTACGGATCGGGAGCAGAAATGAGCAGTTCTTC.

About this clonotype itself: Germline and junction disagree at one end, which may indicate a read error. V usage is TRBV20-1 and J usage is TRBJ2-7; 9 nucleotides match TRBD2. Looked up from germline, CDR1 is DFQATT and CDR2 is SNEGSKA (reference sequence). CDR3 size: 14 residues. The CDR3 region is CSAERGEGTYEQHF. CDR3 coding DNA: TGCAGTGCGGAGCGGGGGGAGGGGACCTACGAGCAGCACTTC.

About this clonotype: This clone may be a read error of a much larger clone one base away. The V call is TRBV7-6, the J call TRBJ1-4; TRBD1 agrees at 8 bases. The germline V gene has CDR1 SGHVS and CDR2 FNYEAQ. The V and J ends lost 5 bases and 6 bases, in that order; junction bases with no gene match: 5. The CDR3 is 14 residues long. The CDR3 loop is CASSPARGHEKLFF. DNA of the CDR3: TGTGCCAGCAGCCCCGCCAGGGGGCATGAAAAACTGTTTTTT.

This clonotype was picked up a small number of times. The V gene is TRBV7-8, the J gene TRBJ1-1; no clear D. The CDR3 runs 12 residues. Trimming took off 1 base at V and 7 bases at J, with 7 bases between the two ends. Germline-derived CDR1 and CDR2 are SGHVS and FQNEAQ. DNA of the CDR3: TGTGCCAGCAGCTTAGATGGGATTGAAGCTTTCTTT. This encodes CASSLDGIEAFF.

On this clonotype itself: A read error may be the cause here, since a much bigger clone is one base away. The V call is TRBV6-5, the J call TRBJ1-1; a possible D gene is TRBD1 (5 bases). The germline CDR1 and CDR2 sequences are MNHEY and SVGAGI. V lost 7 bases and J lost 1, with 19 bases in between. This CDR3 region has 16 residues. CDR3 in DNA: TGTGCCAGCACCCACGGGGGAAGGGGAACGAACACTGAAGCTTTCTTT. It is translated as CASTHGGRGTNTEAFF.

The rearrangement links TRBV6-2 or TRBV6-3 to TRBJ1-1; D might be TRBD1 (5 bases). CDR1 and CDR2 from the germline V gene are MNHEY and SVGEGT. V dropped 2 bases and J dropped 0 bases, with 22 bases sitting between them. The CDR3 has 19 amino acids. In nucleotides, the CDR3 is TGTGCCAGCAGTTACGACCGCACGACAGACTACCAAATGAACACTGAAGCTTTCTTT. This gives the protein CASSYDRTTDYQMNTEAFF.

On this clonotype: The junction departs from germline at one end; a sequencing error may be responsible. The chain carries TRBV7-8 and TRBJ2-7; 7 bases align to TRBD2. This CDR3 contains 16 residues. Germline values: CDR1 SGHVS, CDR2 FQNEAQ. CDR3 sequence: CAGSWERGRSSYEQYF. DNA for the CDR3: TGTGCCGGCAGCTGGGAGCGGGGAAGGAGCTCCTACGAGCAGTACTTC.

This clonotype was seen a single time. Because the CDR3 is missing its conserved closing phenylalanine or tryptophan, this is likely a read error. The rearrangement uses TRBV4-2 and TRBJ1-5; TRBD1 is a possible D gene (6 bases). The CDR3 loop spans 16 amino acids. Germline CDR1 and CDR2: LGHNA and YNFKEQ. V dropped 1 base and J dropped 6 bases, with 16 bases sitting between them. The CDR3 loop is CASSQGTGGMVQPQHL. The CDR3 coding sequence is TGTGCCAGCAGCCAAGGGACTGGGGGCATGGTTCAGCCCCAGCATCTT.

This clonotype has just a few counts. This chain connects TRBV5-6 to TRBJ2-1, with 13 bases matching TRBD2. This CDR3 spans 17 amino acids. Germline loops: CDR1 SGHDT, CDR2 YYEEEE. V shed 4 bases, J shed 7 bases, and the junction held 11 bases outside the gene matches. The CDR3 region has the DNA TGTGCCAGCAGCCTTGGACTAGCGGGAGTATCCGGGAATGAGCAGTTCTTC. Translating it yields CASSLGLAGVSGNEQFF.

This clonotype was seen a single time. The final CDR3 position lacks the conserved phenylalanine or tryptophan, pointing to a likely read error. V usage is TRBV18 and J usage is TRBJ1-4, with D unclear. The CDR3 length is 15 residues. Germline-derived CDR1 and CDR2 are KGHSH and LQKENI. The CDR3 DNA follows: TGTGCCAGCCCACCACCACAACTGACTAATGAAAAACTGTTTTTA. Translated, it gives CASPPPQLTNEKLFL.

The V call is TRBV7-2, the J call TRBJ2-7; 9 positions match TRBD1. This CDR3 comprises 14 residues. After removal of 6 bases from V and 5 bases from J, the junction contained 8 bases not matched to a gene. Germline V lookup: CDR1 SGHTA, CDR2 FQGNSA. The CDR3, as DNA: TGTGCCAGCAGACCCGGGACAGGGCTCCACGAGCAGTACTTC. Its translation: CASRPGTGLHEQYF. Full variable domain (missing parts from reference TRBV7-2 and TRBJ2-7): GAGVSQSPSNKVTEKGKDVELRCDPISGHTALYWYRQSLGQGLEFLIYFQGNSAPDKSGLPSDRFSAERTGGSVSTLTIQRTQQEDSAVYLCASRPGTGLHEQYFGPGTRLTVT.

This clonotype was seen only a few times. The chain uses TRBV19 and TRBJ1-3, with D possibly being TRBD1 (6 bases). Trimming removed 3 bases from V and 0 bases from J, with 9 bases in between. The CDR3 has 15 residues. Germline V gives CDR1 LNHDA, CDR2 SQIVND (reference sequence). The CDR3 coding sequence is TGTGCCAGTAGTATGGGGGCCTTCTCTGGAAACACCATATATTTT. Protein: CASSMGAFSGNTIYF.

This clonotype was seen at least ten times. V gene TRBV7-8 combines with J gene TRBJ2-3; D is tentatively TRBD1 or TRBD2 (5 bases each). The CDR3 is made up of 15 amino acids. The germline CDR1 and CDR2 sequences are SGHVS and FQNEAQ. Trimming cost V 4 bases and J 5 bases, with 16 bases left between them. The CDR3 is CASSSEAGPGDTQYF. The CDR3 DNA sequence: TGTGCCAGCAGCTCGGAGGCAGGGCCAGGAGATACGCAGTATTTT.

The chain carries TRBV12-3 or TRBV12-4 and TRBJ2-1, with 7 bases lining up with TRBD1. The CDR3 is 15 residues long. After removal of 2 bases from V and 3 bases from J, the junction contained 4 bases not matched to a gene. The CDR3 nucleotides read TGTGCCAGCAGTTTAAAGGGGGCCGACTACAATGAGCAGTTCTTC. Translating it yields CASSLKGADYNEQFF.